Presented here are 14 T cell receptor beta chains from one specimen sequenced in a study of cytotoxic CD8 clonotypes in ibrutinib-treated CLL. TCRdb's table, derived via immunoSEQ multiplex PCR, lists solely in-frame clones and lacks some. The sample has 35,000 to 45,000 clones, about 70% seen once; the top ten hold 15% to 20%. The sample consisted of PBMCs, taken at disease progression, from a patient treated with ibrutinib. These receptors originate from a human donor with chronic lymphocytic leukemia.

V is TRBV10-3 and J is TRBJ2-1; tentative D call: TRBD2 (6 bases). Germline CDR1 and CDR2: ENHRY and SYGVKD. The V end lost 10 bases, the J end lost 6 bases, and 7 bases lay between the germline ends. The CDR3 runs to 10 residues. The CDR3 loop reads CATGVNEQFF. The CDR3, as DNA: TGTGCCACGGGGGTCAATGAGCAGTTCTTC.

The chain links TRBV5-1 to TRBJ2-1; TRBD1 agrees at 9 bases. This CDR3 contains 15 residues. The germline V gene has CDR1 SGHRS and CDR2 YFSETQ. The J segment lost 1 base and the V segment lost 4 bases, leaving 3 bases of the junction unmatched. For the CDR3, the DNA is TGCGCCAGCAGCCCGGGGACAGGGTCCTACAATGAGCAGTTCTTC. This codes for CASSPGTGSYNEQFF.

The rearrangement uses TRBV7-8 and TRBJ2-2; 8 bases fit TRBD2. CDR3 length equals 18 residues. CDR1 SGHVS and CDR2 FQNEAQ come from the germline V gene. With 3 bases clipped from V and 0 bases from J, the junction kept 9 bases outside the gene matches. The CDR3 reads CASSLSTPGLANTGELFF. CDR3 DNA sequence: TGTGCCAGCAGCTTGTCAACGCCGGGACTAGCGAACACCGGGGAGCTGTTTTTT.

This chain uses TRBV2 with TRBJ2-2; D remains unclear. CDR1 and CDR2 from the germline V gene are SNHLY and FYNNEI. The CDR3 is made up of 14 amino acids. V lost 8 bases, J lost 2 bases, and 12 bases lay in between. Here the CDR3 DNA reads TGTGCCAGCCGACCGGGCAGAAACACCGGGGAGCTGTTTTTT. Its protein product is CASRPGRNTGELFF.

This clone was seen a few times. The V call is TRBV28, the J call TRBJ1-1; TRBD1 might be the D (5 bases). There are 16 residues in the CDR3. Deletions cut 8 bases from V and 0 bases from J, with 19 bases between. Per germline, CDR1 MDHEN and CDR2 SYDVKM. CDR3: CASYPGGRLMNTEAFF. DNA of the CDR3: TGTGCCAGCTATCCCGGGGGTCGACTTATGAACACTGAAGCTTTCTTT.

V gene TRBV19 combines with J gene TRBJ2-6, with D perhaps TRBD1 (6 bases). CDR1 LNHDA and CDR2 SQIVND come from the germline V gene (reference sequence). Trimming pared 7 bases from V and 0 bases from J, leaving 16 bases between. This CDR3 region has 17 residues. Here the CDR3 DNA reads TGTGCCAGTATTAACCGGGACACCGTCTCTGGGGCCAACGTCCTGACTTTC. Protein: CASINRDTVSGANVLTF.

DNA for the CDR3: TGTGCCATCAGCGCCGGGACAGGTAACAATGAGCAGTTCTTC. This gives the protein CAISAGTGNNEQFF. The chain joins TRBV10-3 to TRBJ2-1; 8 positions match TRBD1. J gave up 5 bases and V 6 bases, and 6 bases lay outside the gene matches. Germline V gives CDR1 ENHRY, CDR2 SYGVKD. This CDR3 spans 14 amino acids.

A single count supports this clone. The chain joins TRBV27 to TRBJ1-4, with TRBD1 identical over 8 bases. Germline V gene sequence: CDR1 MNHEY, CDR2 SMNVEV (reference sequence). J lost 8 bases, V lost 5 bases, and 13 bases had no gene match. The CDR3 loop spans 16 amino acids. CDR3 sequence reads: CASSKITGGTGEKLFF. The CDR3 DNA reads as TGTGCCAGCAGTAAGATAACAGGGGGGACGGGGGAAAAACTGTTTTTT.

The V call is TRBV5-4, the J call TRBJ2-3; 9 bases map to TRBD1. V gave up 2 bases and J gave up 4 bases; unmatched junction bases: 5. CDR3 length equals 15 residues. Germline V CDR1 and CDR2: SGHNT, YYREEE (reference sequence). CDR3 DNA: TGTGCCAGCAGCTTTAAGAACAGGGGGCCAGATACGCAGTATTTT. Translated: CASSFKNRGPDTQYF.

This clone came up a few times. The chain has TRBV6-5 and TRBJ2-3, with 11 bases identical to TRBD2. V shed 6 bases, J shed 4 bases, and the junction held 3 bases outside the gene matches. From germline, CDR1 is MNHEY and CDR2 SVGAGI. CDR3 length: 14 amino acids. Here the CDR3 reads CASRISGGADTQYF. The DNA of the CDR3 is TGTGCCAGCAGAATTAGCGGGGGGGCAGATACGCAGTATTTT.

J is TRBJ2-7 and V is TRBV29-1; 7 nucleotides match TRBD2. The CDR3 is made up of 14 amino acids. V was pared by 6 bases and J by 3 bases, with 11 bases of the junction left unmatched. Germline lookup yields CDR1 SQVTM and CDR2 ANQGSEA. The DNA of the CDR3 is TGCAGCGTGAGGGGACTGCGGGGGAGCTACGAGCAGTACTTC. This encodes CSVRGLRGSYEQYF.

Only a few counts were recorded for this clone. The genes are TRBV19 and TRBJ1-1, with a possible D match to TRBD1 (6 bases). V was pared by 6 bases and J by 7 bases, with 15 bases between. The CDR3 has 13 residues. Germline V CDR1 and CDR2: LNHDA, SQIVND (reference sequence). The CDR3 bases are TGTGCCAGTAGGCTATGGGGGCGCGGTGAAGCTTTCTTT. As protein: CASRLWGRGEAFF.

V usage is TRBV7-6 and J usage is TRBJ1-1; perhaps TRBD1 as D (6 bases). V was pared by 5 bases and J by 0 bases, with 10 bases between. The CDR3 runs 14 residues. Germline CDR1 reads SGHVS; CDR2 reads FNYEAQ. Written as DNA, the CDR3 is TGTGCCAGCAGCGTAGGGGGAATGAACACTGAAGCTTTCTTT. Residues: CASSVGGMNTEAFF.

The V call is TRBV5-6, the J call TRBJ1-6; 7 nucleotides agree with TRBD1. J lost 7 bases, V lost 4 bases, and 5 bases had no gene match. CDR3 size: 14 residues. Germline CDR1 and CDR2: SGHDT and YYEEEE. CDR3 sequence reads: CASSVNRGNSPLHF. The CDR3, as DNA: TGTGCCAGCAGCGTTAACAGGGGAAATTCACCCCTCCACTTT. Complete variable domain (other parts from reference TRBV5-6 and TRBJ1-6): DAGVTQSPTHLIKTRGQQVTLRCSPKSGHDTVSWYQQALGQGPQFIFQYYEEEERQRGNFPDRFSGHQFPNYSSELNVNALLLGDSALYLCASSVNRGNSPLHFGNGTRLTVT.